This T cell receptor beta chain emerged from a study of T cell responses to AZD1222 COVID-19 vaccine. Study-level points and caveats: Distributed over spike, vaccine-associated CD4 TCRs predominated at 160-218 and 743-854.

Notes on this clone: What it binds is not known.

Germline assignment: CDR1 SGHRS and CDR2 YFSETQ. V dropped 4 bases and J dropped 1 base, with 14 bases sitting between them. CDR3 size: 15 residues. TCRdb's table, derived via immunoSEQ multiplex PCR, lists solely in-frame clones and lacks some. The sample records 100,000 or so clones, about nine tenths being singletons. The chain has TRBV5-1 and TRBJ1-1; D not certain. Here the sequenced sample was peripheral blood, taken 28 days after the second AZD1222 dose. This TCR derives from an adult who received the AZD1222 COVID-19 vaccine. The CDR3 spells CASSDRTAGNTEAFF. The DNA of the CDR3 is TGCGCCAGCAGCGATCGGACGGCCGGGAACACTGAAGCTTTCTTT. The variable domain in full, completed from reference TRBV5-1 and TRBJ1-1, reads KAGVTQTPRYLIKTRGQQVTLSCSPISGHRSVSWYQQTPGQGLQFLFEYFSETQRNKGNFPGRFSGRQFSNSRSEMNVSTLELGDSALYLCASSDRTAGNTEAFFGQGTRLTVV.